The 14 T cell receptor beta chains below were found in one sample sequenced in a study of blood T cell repertoires in COVID-19. Using immunoSEQ multiplex PCR, the repertoire was profiled, and TCRdb retains in-frame clones only, with some absent. The sample lists 140,000 to 150,000 clones; about 85% were seen once. Sequenced: PBMCs or T cells enriched from blood (not recorded which). These receptors were taken from a middle-aged woman who had been exposed to COVID-19.

This clone has just a few counts. This chain uses TRBV12-3 or TRBV12-4 with TRBJ1-1, with TRBD1 matching over 7 bases. V was clipped by 7 bases and J by 10 bases; unmatched bases: 6. The CDR3 is 11 residues long. CDR3 loop: CASTQRGPAFF. The CDR3 coding sequence is TGTGCCAGCACTCAGAGGGGGCCAGCTTTCTTT.

The V call is TRBV5-4, the J call TRBJ2-1; 7 nucleotides match TRBD1. CDR3 length equals 13 residues. The V gene end was trimmed by 7 bases and the J gene end by 3 bases; junction bases not matched to a gene: 4. Germline V CDR1 and CDR2: SGHNT, YYREEE (reference sequence). The CDR3 nucleotides are TGTGCCAGCCGCCGGGACAGCTACAATGAGCAGTTCTTC. This encodes CASRRDSYNEQFF.

This sequence joins TRBV6-5 and TRBJ2-1, with TRBD2 identical over 11 bases. The CDR3 has 15 amino acids. The germline gives CDR1 MNHEY, CDR2 SVGAGI. J gave up 12 bases and V 0 bases, and 7 bases lay outside the gene matches. As DNA, the CDR3 is TGTGCCAGCAGTTACTCGACTAGCGGGAAAGCGGGGCAGTTCTTC. Translating it yields CASSYSTSGKAGQFF.

The rearrangement uses TRBV19 and TRBJ2-3, with no clear D. The CDR3 consists of 14 residues. Germline V gene sequence: CDR1 LNHDA, CDR2 SQIVND (reference sequence). Trimming removed 3 bases at V and 5 bases at J, with 12 bases between. The CDR3 nucleotides read TGTGCCAGTAGTATCGCGGCAGTAAGAGATACGCAGTATTTT. Translation: CASSIAAVRDTQYF.

This chain joins TRBV5-6 and TRBJ1-3; TRBD1 might be the D (6 bases). The germline gives CDR1 SGHDT, CDR2 YYEEEE. V gave up 4 bases and J gave up 1 base, with 15 bases separating them. The CDR3 runs 16 residues. CDR3 bases: TGTGCCAGCAGCCCCCAGGGGCGCGGATCTGGAAACACCATATATTTT. Encoded protein: CASSPQGRGSGNTIYF.

The chain couples TRBV7-9 to TRBJ2-3, with D possibly TRBD2 on 5 matching bases. CDR3 length equals 16 residues. Trimming took off 5 bases at V and 0 bases at J, with 15 bases between the two ends. Germline V gene lookup returns CDR1 SEHNR and CDR2 FQNEAQ (reference sequence). CDR3 region: CASSPESGSSTDTQYF. The CDR3 DNA is TGTGCCAGCAGCCCTGAGAGCGGTTCTAGCACAGATACGCAGTATTTT.

This clone was counted a few times. The rearrangement joins TRBV7-9 to TRBJ2-2, with D possibly being TRBD2 (6 bases). Trimming removed 3 bases from V and 4 bases from J, with 12 bases in between. From germline, CDR1 is SEHNR and CDR2 FQNEAQ (reference sequence). The CDR3 is 15 residues long. The CDR3 region is CASSFYGSFTGELFF. CDR3 coding DNA: TGTGCCAGCAGCTTTTACGGGAGCTTCACCGGGGAGCTGTTTTTT. The full variable domain, rest sourced from reference TRBV7-9 and TRBJ2-2, is DTGVSQNPRHKITKRGQNVTFRCDPISEHNRLYWYRQTLGQGPEFLTYFQNEAQLEKSRLLSDRFSAERPKGSFSTLEIQRTEQGDSAMYLCASSFYGSFTGELFFGEGSRLTVL.

Only a few counts were recorded for this clone. The J gene is TRBJ2-2, the V gene TRBV27; D possibly corresponds to TRBD2 (5 bases). The CDR3 consists of 14 residues. V was shortened by 0 bases and J by 7 bases, with 9 bases between the two germline ends. Germline V gene lookup returns CDR1 MNHEY and CDR2 SMNVEV (reference sequence). CDR3 amino acids: CASSLSGAVGELFF. CDR3 coding DNA: TGTGCCAGCAGTTTATCAGGAGCGGTCGGGGAGCTGTTTTTT.

This chain joins TRBV5-6 and TRBJ1-1; TRBD1 agrees at 8 bases. From germline, CDR1 is SGHDT and CDR2 YYEEEE. CDR3 length: 16 amino acids. J was trimmed by 1 base and V by 0 bases; bases with no gene match: 5. CDR3 sequence: CASSLGTGRSNTEAFF. The CDR3 coding sequence is TGTGCCAGCAGCTTGGGGACAGGGAGATCGAACACTGAAGCTTTCTTT.

The chain carries TRBV3-1 (or the pseudogene TRBV3-2) and TRBJ1-2; D not certain. The CDR3 length is 15 residues. Deletions cut 1 base from V and 0 bases from J, with 9 bases between. From germline, CDR1 is LGHDT and CDR2 YNNKEL (reference sequence). The CDR3 sequence is CASSQALRANYGYTF. The CDR3 DNA sequence: TGTGCCAGCAGCCAAGCCCTGAGGGCTAACTATGGCTACACCTTC.

The rearrangement links TRBV6-5 to TRBJ1-2, with D possibly TRBD1 on 6 matching bases. From germline, CDR1 is MNHEY and CDR2 SVGAGI. V was pared by 7 bases and J by 0 bases, with 9 bases between. This CDR3 region has 13 residues. CDR3 nucleotide sequence: TGTGCCAGCATCGGACAGTCTAACTATGGCTACACCTTC. Translated: CASIGQSNYGYTF.

This rearrangement joins TRBV5-4 to TRBJ1-4; D gene unclear. The CDR3 sequence is 15 residues long. Germline CDR1 and CDR2: SGHNT and YYREEE (reference sequence). Trimming cost V 4 bases and J 8 bases, with 18 bases left between them. CDR3 sequence (DNA): TGTGCCAGCAGCCTAGGAGAGGGCCACTTCGAAAAACTGTTTTTT. This encodes CASSLGEGHFEKLFF.

The V gene is TRBV5-4, the J gene TRBJ2-7, with TRBD2 as a possible D gene (5 bases). The CDR3 length is 17 residues. CDR1 is SGHNT and CDR2 is YYREEE in the germline V gene (reference sequence). Trimming took off 2 bases at V and 0 bases at J, with 18 bases between the two ends. This CDR3 is CASSFRGGGRYSYEQYF. CDR3 bases: TGTGCCAGCAGCTTTCGAGGTGGAGGCCGTTACTCCTACGAGCAGTACTTC.

The gene calls are TRBV27 and TRBJ2-7, with a weak D call TRBD2 (5 bases). Germline-derived CDR1 and CDR2 are MNHEY and SMNVEV (reference sequence). Trimming took off 5 bases at V and 3 bases at J, with 17 bases between the two ends. This CDR3 is 15 amino acids long. CDR3 in amino acids: CASSKTDFSHYEQYF. In DNA form, the CDR3 reads TGTGCCAGCAGTAAAACGGACTTTTCACACTACGAGCAGTACTTC.